The 5 T cell receptor beta chains below come from one sample, sequenced in a study of graft-versus-host responses after intestinal transplantation. Antigens of these TCRs are unknown. The table came from immunoSEQ multiplex PCR; TCRdb's copy has only in-frame clones and leaves some out. The data show 81,000 or so clones, just under 95% seen once. The sample in question was unstimulated CD8+ T cells sorted from spleen or lymph node cells, obtained before transplant. The receptors shown here come from a human donor who was the organ donor for an intestinal transplant.

V and J are TRBV6-1 and TRBJ2-2, with D tentatively TRBD1 (5 bases). The CDR3 contains 14 residues. V lost 8 bases to trimming and J lost 4 bases, with 14 bases between them. Germline CDR1 is MNHNS and CDR2 is SASEGT. The CDR3: CASYRFWGTGELFF. Here the CDR3 DNA reads TGTGCCAGCTACAGGTTTTGGGGCACCGGGGAGCTGTTTTTT.

The V and J genes are TRBV13 and TRBJ2-3; a weak D match, TRBD2 (5 bases). This CDR3 has 14 residues. Germline V gene lookup returns CDR1 PRHDT and CDR2 FYEKMQ (reference sequence). V lost 0 bases and J 1 base, leaving 5 bases between the germline ends. CDR3 region: CASSLGGGTDTQYF. The DNA of the CDR3 is TGTGCCAGCAGCTTAGGCGGGGGCACAGATACGCAGTATTTT.

The chain has TRBV2 and TRBJ2-5; the match to TRBD2 covers 11 bases. The germline CDR1 and CDR2 sequences are SNHLY and FYNNEI. The CDR3 spans 18 residues. The V and J ends lost 0 bases and 4 bases, in that order; junction bases with no gene match: 10. This chain's CDR3 is CASSEAPFSGGATETQYF. For the CDR3, the DNA is TGTGCCAGCAGTGAAGCGCCCTTTAGCGGGGGGGCCACAGAGACCCAGTACTTC.

V gene TRBV2 combines with J gene TRBJ2-5, with 9 positions matching TRBD1. The CDR3 loop spans 17 amino acids. The germline V gene encodes CDR1 SNHLY and CDR2 FYNNEI. J gave up 5 bases and V 4 bases, and 14 bases lay outside the gene matches. DNA for the CDR3: TGTGCCAGCAGTGTAAAGCGGGACAGGGCCCTCCCCGAGACCCAGTACTTC. Amino acid sequence: CASSVKRDRALPETQYF. The entire variable domain, with the rest obtained from reference TRBV2 and TRBJ2-5, is as follows: EPEVTQTPSHQVTQMGQEVILRCVPISNHLYFYWYRQILGQKVEFLVSFYNNEISEKSEIFDDQFSVERPDGSNFTLKIRSTKLEDSAMYFCASSVKRDRALPETQYFGPGTRLLVL.

This rearrangement joins TRBV4-2 to TRBJ2-7; D ambiguous. Germline V gene data show CDR1 as LGHNA and CDR2 as YNFKEQ. The V end lost 1 base, the J end lost 1 base, and 8 bases lay between the germline ends. The CDR3 is 14 amino acids. In DNA, the CDR3 is TGTGCCAGCAGCCAAGTGTGGAGTTCCTACGAGCAGTACTTC. This gives the protein CASSQVWSSYEQYF.